The rows below give T cell receptor beta chains drawn from one sample of a study of blood T cells in healthy people across ages. TCRdb reanalysed the 5' RACE reads using MiXCR and keeps one entry per CDR3 protein. This sample has about 500,000 distinct CDR3 sequences, with about 24% found just once. These data were also filed under a second study, of T cells of mothers and their children.

Sequences were obtained from blood. The receptors were gathered from a boy between 5 and 17 years old in good health. CDR3s include the opening cysteine and the closing phenylalanine or tryptophan. A D gene is named only where the DNA matches it firmly. Not every row has a clone size; where given, it reads once, few, many or a size class.

V,J,D,length,size,DNA,CDR3
TRBV27,TRBJ2-7,TRBD1,14,.,TGTGCCAGCTCCCCGCCGGGGACAGGGCTCGAGCAGTACTTC,CASSPPGTGLEQYF
TRBV6-1,TRBJ2-3,.,15,.,TGTGCCAGCAGCCCAGGACTACCCAGCACAGATACGCAGTATTTT,CASSPGLPSTDTQYF
TRBV5-6,TRBJ2-1,.,14,.,TGTGCCAGCAGCTTATGGGGGTCCTACAATGAGCAGTTCTTC,CASSLWGSYNEQFF
TRBV5-6,TRBJ1-2,.,12,once,TGTGCCAGCAGCCGTCAAGCTCGAGGCTACACCTTC,CASSRQARGYTF
TRBV4-1,TRBJ2-2,.,13,many,TGCGCCAGCAGCCCAACGAACACCGGGGAGCTGTTTTTT,CASSPTNTGELFF
TRBV2,TRBJ2-1,.,15,.,TGTGCCAGCAGTGAAGGGCAGGGGTTGCTCAATGAGCAGTTCTTC,CASSEGQGLLNEQFF
TRBV27,TRBJ1-1,TRBD1,17,.,TGTGCCAGCAGTCCCTCCAGACAGGGGGCTATGAACACTGAAGCTTTCTTT,CASSPSRQGAMNTEAFF
TRBV20-1,TRBJ2-4,TRBD1,14,few,TGCAGTGTCCGTCCGGGACAGGGGGAAAACATTCAGTACTTC,CSVRPGQGENIQYF
TRBV19,TRBJ1-1,.,13,many,TGTGCCAGTAGTATAGGGGGGAACACTGAAGCTTTCTTT,CASSIGGNTEAFF
TRBV7-9,TRBJ2-3,TRBD1,15,.,TGTGCCAGCAGCTTCGAGGGGACAGACACAGATACGCAGTATTTT,CASSFEGTDTDTQYF
TRBV11-2,TRBJ1-2,TRBD1,18,.,TGTGCCAGCAGCCAAATCCGGGACAGGGGCCGCACCCTCTATGGCTACACCTTC,CASSQIRDRGRTLYGYTF
TRBV13,TRBJ2-3,.,15,few,TGTGCCAGCAGCTTACCGGGGGGCCAAACAGATACGCAGTATTTT,CASSLPGGQTDTQYF
TRBV6-6,TRBJ1-4,.,15,.,TGTGCCAGCAGTCTTATTCGCGCAACTAATGAAAAACTGTTTTTT,CASSLIRATNEKLFF
TRBV6-7,TRBJ1-1,.,15,few,TGTGCCAGCAGCCAGACAGGTTTGGGTCGTTCTGAAGCTTTCTTT,CASSQTGLGRSEAFF
TRBV29-1,TRBJ2-1,.,15,few,TGCAGCGTCCGACCGCAGGGGGAGGACTACAATGAGCAGTTCTTC,CSVRPQGEDYNEQFF
TRBV7-2,TRBJ2-2,TRBD2,18,few,TGTGCCAGCAGCCCAAGACTAGCGGGAGGGTTGAACACCGGGGAGCTGTTTTTT,CASSPRLAGGLNTGELFF
TRBV5-6,TRBJ1-2,TRBD1,13,few,TGTGCCAGCAGCACCGGACAGGAATCCTCCTACACCTTC,CASSTGQESSYTF
TRBV5-1,TRBJ1-1,TRBD1,17,.,TGCGCCAGCAGCTTCCGACAGGGGGCATCGGTGAACACTGAAGCTTTCTTT,CASSFRQGASVNTEAFF
TRBV7-9,TRBJ2-7,.,12,many,TGTGCCAGCAGCTTAGGCGGGACCGAGCAGTACTTC,CASSLGGTEQYF